This T cell receptor beta chain originates from a study of identical twins. Findings of the study overall: When twins shared out-of-frame alpha sequences, those sequences had excess low generation probability. Within monozygotic twins, out-of-frame TCR alpha sharing was underestimated by the models. Cross-sectional statistical analysis was relied on for the conclusions, without the same donors being followed.

TCRdb analysed the 5' RACE reads with MiXCR anew, one entry per CDR3 protein. The sample has hundreds of thousands of distinct CDR3 sequences; 5.5% to 6.5% are singletons. The sample holds a few counts of this clonotype. The antigen remains unidentified. This CDR3 comprises 16 residues. V trimming: 4 bases; J trimming: 4 bases; junction bases outside the gene matches: 9. CDR1 is MGHRA and CDR2 is YSYEKL in the germline V gene. This rearrangement joins TRBV4-1 to TRBJ1-4; 7 bases line up with TRBD1. The sample consisted of naive T cells sorted from blood. This TCR derives from a man aged 18 to 29 in good health. Here the CDR3 DNA reads TGCGCCAGCAGCCCCACCTCGGGACAGCTTAATGAAAAACTGTTTTTT. The encoded protein is CASSPTSGQLNEKLFF.